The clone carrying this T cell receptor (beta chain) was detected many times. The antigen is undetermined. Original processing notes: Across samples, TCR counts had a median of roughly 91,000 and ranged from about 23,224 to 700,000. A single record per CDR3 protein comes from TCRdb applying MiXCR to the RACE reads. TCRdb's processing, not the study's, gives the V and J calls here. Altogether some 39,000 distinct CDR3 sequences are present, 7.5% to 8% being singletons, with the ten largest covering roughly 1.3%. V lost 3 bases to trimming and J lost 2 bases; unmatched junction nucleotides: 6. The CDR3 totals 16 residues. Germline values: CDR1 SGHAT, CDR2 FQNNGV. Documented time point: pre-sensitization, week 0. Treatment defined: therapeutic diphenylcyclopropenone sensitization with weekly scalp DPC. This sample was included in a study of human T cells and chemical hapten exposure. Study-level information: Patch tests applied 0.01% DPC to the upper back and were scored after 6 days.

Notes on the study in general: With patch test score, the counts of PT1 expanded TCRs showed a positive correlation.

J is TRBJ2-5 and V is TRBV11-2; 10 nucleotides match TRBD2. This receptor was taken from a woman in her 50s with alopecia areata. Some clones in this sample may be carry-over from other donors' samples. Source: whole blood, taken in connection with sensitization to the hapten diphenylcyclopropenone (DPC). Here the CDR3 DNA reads TGTGCCAGCAGCTTCGGGCTAGCGGGAGAGCAAGAGACCCAGTACTTC. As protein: CASSFGLAGEQETQYF. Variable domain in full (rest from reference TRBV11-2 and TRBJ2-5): EAGVAQSPRYKIIEKRQSVAFWCNPISGHATLYWYQQILGQGPKLLIQFQNNGVVDDSQLPKDRFSAERLKGVDSTLKIQPAKLEDSAVYLCASSFGLAGEQETQYFGPGTRLLVL.